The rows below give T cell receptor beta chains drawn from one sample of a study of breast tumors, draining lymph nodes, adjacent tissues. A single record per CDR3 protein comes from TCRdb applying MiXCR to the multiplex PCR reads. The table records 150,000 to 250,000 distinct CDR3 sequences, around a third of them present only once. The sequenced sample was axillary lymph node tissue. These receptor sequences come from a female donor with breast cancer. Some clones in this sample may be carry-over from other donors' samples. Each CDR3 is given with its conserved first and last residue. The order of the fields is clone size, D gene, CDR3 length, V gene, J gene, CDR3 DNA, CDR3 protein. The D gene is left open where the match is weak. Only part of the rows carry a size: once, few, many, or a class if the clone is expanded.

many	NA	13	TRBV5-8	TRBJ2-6	TGTGCCAGCAGGGTAACTGGGGCCAACGTCCTGACTTTC	CASRVTGANVLTF
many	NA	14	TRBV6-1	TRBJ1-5	TGTGCCAGCAGTTTGGACGTTAGCAATCAGCCCCAGCATTTT	CASSLDVSNQPQHF
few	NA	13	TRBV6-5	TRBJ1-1	TGTGCCAGCAGGGCAGTTCAGAACACTGAAGCTTTCTTT	CASRAVQNTEAFF
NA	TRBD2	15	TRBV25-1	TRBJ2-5	TGTGCCAGCGCGGGACTAGCGGGAGGGCGAGAGACCCAGTACTTC	CASAGLAGGRETQYF
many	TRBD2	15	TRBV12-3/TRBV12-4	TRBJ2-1	TGTGCCAGCAGGCAAAGCGGGAGTCGCTACAATGAGCAGTTCTTC	CASRQSGSRYNEQFF
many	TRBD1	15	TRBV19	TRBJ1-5	TGTGCCAGTAGGGTGGACAGGGGTGGCAATCAGCCCCAGCATTTT	CASRVDRGGNQPQHF
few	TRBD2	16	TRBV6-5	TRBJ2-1	TGTGCCAGCAGTTACCCCGGGACTAGGAAGTACAATGAGCAGTTCTTC	CASSYPGTRKYNEQFF
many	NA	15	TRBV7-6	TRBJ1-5	TGTGCCAGCAGCTTATCAGTGACGGGTAATCAGCCCCAGCATTTT	CASSLSVTGNQPQHF
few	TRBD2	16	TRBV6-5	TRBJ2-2	TGTGCCAGCAGTCGGACTAGCGGGGTGGTGGGCGGGGAGCTGTTTTTT	CASSRTSGVVGGELFF
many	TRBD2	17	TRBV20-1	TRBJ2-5	TGCAGTGCTAGTAGGTACCAAACTAGCGGGAGAGCGGAGACCCAGTACTTC	CSASRYQTSGRAETQYF
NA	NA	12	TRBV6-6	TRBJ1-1	TGTGCCAGCAGTTCCATGAACACTGAAGCTTTCTTT	CASSSMNTEAFF
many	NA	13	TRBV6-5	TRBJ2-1	TGTGCCAGCACGAGGGGTTTACACAATGAGCAGTTCTTC	CASTRGLHNEQFF
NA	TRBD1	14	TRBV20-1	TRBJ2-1	TGCAGTGCTAGAGGGACAGGGGCCCCCAATGAGCAGTTCTTC	CSARGTGAPNEQFF
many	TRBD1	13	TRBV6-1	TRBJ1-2	TGTGCCAGCAGTACCGGGACAGAGTACGGCTACACCTTC	CASSTGTEYGYTF
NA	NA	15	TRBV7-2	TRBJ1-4	TGTGCCAGCAGCCCCCGGCCGGGAGTTTATGAAAAACTGTTTTTT	CASSPRPGVYEKLFF
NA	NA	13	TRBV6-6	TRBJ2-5	TGTGCCAGCAGACCAACTACCCAAGAGACCCAGTACTTC	CASRPTTQETQYF
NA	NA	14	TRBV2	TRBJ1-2	TGTGCCAGCAGTGGAGGAGCGGGGGGGGATGGCTACACCTTC	CASSGGAGGDGYTF
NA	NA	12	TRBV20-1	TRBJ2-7	TGCAGTGTTTCAGGTTTGTCCTACGAGCAGTACTTC	CSVSGLSYEQYF
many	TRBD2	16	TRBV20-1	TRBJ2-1	TGCAGTGCTAGGGCGGGGGGTTCTCTCTCCTACAATGAGCAGTTCTTC	CSARAGGSLSYNEQFF
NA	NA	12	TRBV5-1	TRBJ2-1	TGCGCCAGCAGCTTGGTTGACAATGAGCAGTTCTTC	CASSLVDNEQFF
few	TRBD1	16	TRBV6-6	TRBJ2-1	TGTGCCAGCAGACCATACGGGACAGGGATGGGGAATGAGCAGTTCTTC	CASRPYGTGMGNEQFF
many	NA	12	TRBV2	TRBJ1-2	TGTGCCATCCCGACAGCTTTCTATGGCTACACCTTC	CAIPTAFYGYTF
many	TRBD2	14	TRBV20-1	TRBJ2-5	TGCAGTGCAGAACTAGCGGGAGATGTAGAGACCCAGTACTTC	CSAELAGDVETQYF
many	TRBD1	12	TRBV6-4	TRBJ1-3	TGTGCCCGGACAGGGGGTTATAACACCATATATTTT	CARTGGYNTIYF
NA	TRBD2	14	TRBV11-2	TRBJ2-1	TGTGCCAGCAGCCTCAGCGGGAGTCACAATGAGCAGTTCTTC	CASSLSGSHNEQFF
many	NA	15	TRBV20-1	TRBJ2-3	TGCAGTGCTCCCGACCGGCGGCTTAGCACAGATACGCAGTATTTT	CSAPDRRLSTDTQYF
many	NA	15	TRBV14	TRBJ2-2	TGTGCCAGCAGCCTGGGACCCCTGAACACCGGGGAGCTGTTTTTT	CASSLGPLNTGELFF
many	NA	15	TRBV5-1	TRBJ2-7	TGCGCCAGCAGCCAAACCGGGACGTCTTCCTACGAGCAGTACTTC	CASSQTGTSSYEQYF
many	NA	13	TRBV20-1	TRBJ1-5	TGCAGTGCCGCAAGGGGGGGAAATCAGCCCCAGCATTTT	CSAARGGNQPQHF
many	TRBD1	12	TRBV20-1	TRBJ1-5	TGCAGCGGACAGGGGGGAAATCAGCCCCAGCATTTT	CSGQGGNQPQHF
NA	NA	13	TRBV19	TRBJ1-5	TGTGCCAGTAGTAAGACAGTCGACCAGCCCCAGCATTTT	CASSKTVDQPQHF
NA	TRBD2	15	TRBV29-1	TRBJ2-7	TGCAGCGTCCCCGGGACTAGCGGGAGAACCTACGAGCAGTACTTC	CSVPGTSGRTYEQYF
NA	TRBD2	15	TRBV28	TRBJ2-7	TGTGCCAGCAGTTCCCCCGGGACTAGCCAAACGGAGCAGTACTTC	CASSSPGTSQTEQYF
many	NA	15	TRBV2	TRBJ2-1	TGTGCCAGCAGTGAAGAGGGACAACAAGGCAATGAGCAGTTCTTC	CASSEEGQQGNEQFF
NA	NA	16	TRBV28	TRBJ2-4	TGTGCCAGCAGACCGACAGAAGATAGAGCCAAAAACATTCAGTACTTC	CASRPTEDRAKNIQYF
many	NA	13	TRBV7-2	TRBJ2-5	TGTGCCAGCAGCTTAGGGGTCGACGAGACCCAGTACTTC	CASSLGVDETQYF
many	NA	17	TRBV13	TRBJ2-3	TGTGCCAGCAGCTTAGGATCGGGGCGGGGAGGCACAGATACGCAGTATTTT	CASSLGSGRGGTDTQYF
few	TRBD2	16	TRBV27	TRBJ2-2	TGTGCCAGCAGTTCCCCCTCCTCCGGGAGGACGGGGGAGCTGTTTTTT	CASSSPSSGRTGELFF
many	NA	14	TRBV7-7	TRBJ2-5	TGTGCTAGCAGCTTAGCCGGGAGCGGGGAGACCCAGTACTTC	CASSLAGSGETQYF
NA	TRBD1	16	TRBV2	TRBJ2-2	TGTGCCAGCACCGGAGACGGACAGGGTGGCACCGGGGAGCTGTTTTTT	CASTGDGQGGTGELFF